The entry that follows covers one T cell receptor (beta chain) sequence. This clone was detected only once. No antigen is known for it. No much larger clone is present one base from it, and per-base qualities are unavailable. This record comes from a study of shared clonotypes between healthy human individuals (TCRdb year 2020). Background on the whole study: The cohort included a few men and a couple of women between 18 and 49 years of age. For each donor, CD4 naive and CD4 memory were each given three plates, CD8 naive was given two plates, and CD8 memory was given one plate. To estimate repertoire size and how much clonotypes are shared between individuals, the study performed deep sequencing of blood TCR repertoires from a few healthy adults. To increase sequencing depth and limit assay-specific biases, TCR repertoire library preparation and sequencing were carried out by different laboratories using diverse techniques. Per donor, leukapheresis produced somewhere between about 0.94 and 9.5 billion PBMCs. General conclusions and limits of the study: Pairwise subsampling led to the expectation that sequencing depth would affect the degree of clonotype sharing among donors. Compared with non-shared clonotypes, the clonotypes found in all four sorted-subset donors had higher generation probabilities. Sampling was restricted to blood, and TCR repertoires in tissues likely differ from the TCR repertoires found in blood. Larger estimated clonotype richness was generally found for naive subsets than for memory subsets. Rarefaction of sorted-subset datasets indicated incomplete sequencing despite the large sequencing depth. Because the study included a small number of donors, the genetic and exposure-history diversity represented was limited. Across four donors, around 5% of naive CD4, approximately 3.5% of naive CD8, 2.3% of memory CD4, and over 0.35% of memory CD8 clonotypes were shared.

The donors were healthy, HIV-negative adults with no recently reported acute infections or vaccinations. Every donor was a Caucasian adult residing in Nashville, Tennessee, USA. CD4+ T cells were enriched through magnetic negative selection, after which naive cells were positively selected on CD45RA and the remaining negative fraction served as the memory subset. Blood was obtained by leukapheresis, after which PBMCs were separated by Ficoll-Histopaque density gradient centrifugation and cryopreserved in liquid nitrogen vapor phase. Analytical flow cytometry was used to check the purity and quantity of every magnetically sorted T cell population. Genomic DNA was isolated from each sorted fraction and quantified by UV absorbance on a Nanodrop 2000c. TCR CDR3 regions were amplified from genomic DNA by multiplex PCR using the deep immunoSEQ assay. Extracted genomic DNA from each cell subset was spread evenly across all wells of several immunoSEQ 96-well plates, with each plate serving as a replicate. For sorted subsets, 150 to 250 ng genomic DNA, equal to some 28,000 T cell genomes, was loaded into each replicate PCR. The purified libraries were quantified using a Qubit 3.0 fluorometer, sized with a Bioanalyzer 2100, and then quantified again using the KAPA Library Quantification kit. Every immunoSEQ 96-well plate was sequenced on a separate single-read 150-cycle Illumina NextSeq 550 flow cell. Per the authors' processing: Because the immunoSEQ output included only junctional sequences and no quality scores, the filtering could not be the same as the filtering used for full-length reads. To assign V/J genes and CDR3, sequences were annotated using PyIR, a Python wrapper for IgBLAST v1.9, with IMGT germline references. Reads were removed for weak V/J assignments (E-value above 1e-6), missing CDR3, stop codons, out-of-frame junctions, or ambiguous translated residues. V3J clonotypes were defined as sequences sharing an identical inferred V gene, J gene, and CDR3 amino acid sequence. The percentage overlap between two repertoires was calculated by dividing the number of shared unique clonotypes by the size of the smaller repertoire. RTK rarefaction, the Chao1 estimator, and Recon v2.1 estimates of unobserved clonotypes were used to assess repertoire richness. For all TCRbeta clonotypes obtained by the gDNA method from a few donors, generation probabilities were computed with OLGA. Drawn from immuneACCESS, this table holds only the in-frame rearrangements with V and J called that TCRdb kept. Clones are partly lost; checked studies trace under half to an unresolved V gene and leave the rest unexplained. V and J calls and clone size are copied from that table; D and trimming were computed from the DNA. The sample table shows about 2.4 million clones, and around nine tenths are seen once. Roughly 0.14% of the sample is in the top ten clones.

V is cut by 1 base and J by 5 bases, and the space between the germline ends is 8 bases. CDR1 LNHNV and CDR2 YYDKDF were looked up in the germline V gene (reference sequence). The CDR3 measures 13 amino acids from cysteine to phenylalanine. Only CDR3 DNA remains: 39 bases, in frame from the first base. Recombination linked TRBV15 to TRBJ1-1; the D gene cannot be named for sure. This TCR derives from a man between 18 and 29 years old in good health. The source material was naive CD4+ T cells sorted from blood. According to the study, the label for this sample's cell subset or site signals: CD45RA+ positively selected. This receptor carries the CDR3 CATSRGIFTEAFF. The base sequence is TGTGCCACCAGCAGAGGTATATTTACTGAAGCTTTCTTT.